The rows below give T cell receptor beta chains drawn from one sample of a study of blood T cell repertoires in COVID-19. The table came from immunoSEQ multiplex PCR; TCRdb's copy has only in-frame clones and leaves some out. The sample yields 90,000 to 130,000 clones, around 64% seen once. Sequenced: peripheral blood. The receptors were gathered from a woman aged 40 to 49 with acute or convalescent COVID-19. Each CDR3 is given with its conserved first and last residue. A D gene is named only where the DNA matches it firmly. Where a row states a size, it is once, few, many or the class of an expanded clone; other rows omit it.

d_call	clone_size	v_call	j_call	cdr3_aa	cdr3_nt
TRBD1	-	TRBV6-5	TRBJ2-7	CASSYSGRGYEQYF	TGTGCCAGCAGTTACTCGGGCAGGGGGTACGAGCAGTACTTC
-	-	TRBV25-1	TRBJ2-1	CASTRDSPWDEQFF	TGTGCCAGCACGAGGGACTCTCCGTGGGATGAGCAGTTCTTC
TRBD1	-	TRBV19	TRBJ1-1	CASSPTGYTEAFF	TGTGCCAGTAGCCCGACAGGGTACACTGAAGCTTTCTTT
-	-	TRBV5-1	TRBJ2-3	CASSLSASFSTDTQYF	TGCGCCAGCAGCTTGTCGGCTAGCTTCTCCACAGATACGCAGTATTTT
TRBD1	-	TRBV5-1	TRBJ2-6	CASEQTGSSGANVLTF	TGCGCCAGCGAGCAGACAGGGAGCTCTGGGGCCAACGTCCTGACTTTC
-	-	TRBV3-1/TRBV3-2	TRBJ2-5	CASSPTGRTQYF	TGTGCCAGCAGCCCTACAGGGAGAACCCAGTACTTC
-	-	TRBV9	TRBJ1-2	CASSSRQRDNYGYTF	TGTGCCAGCAGCTCCAGACAGAGAGATAACTATGGCTACACCTTC
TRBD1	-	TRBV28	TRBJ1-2	CASSRTGINYGYTF	TGTGCCAGCAGCCGGACAGGGATTAACTATGGCTACACCTTC
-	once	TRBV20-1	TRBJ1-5	CSASSGMDQPQHF	TGCAGTGCTAGTTCAGGGATGGATCAGCCCCAGCATTTT
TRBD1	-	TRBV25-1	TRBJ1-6	CASSDAGGTSPLHF	TGTGCCAGCAGTGATGCAGGGGGAACTTCACCCCTCCACTTT
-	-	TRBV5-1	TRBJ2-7	CASTGVEDTYF	TGCGCCAGCACGGGGGTAGAGGACACTTACTTC
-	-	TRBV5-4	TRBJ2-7	CASSPPGTGAYEQYF	TGTGCCAGCAGCCCCCCCGGCACGGGGGCCTACGAGCAGTACTTC
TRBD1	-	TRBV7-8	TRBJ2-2	CASSLGTGQGPGELFF	TGTGCCAGCAGCTTAGGTACGGGACAGGGTCCCGGGGAGCTGTTTTTT
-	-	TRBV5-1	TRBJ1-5	CASSLDRADNQPQHF	TGCGCCAGCAGCTTGGACAGGGCTGACAATCAGCCCCAGCATTTT
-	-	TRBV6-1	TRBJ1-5	CASSEEEHQPQHF	TGTGCCAGCAGTGAAGAGGAGCATCAGCCCCAGCATTTT